Listed here are 32 T cell receptor beta chains from one sample, sequenced in a study of cytomegalovirus exposure and HLA in healthy donors. The PCR contained 60 Vbeta and 13 Jbeta primers. The table came from immunoSEQ multiplex PCR; TCRdb's copy has only in-frame clones and leaves some out. The sample records 150,000 or so clones, about 75% being singletons. The source material was PBMCs. These receptors were obtained from a man in his thirties or forties in good health and CMV-seronegative.

This rearrangement joins TRBV5-8 to TRBJ1-4, with D maybe TRBD1 (5 bases). V was pared by 2 bases and J by 3 bases, with 14 bases between. The CDR3 contains 16 residues. CDR1 and CDR2 (germline): SGHTS, YDEGEE. This CDR3 reads CASSFGTGRPNEKLFF. The CDR3 DNA sequence: TGTGCCAGCAGCTTTGGAACAGGACGCCCTAATGAAAAACTGTTTTTT.

The rearrangement uses TRBV5-1 and TRBJ2-7; D gene ambiguous. Trimming took off 0 bases at V and 2 bases at J, with 12 bases between the two ends. Germline V CDR1 and CDR2: SGHRS, YFSETQ. The CDR3 consists of 15 residues. CDR3 in amino acids: CASSLATVAPYEQYF. DNA for the CDR3: TGCGCCAGCAGCTTGGCCACAGTCGCCCCCTACGAGCAGTACTTC.

Worth noting for this clone: Other DNA sequences within the sample encode an identical CDR3. The chain employs TRBV28 and TRBJ2-7, with 7 bases identical to TRBD1. The CDR3 runs to 14 residues. V trimming: 7 bases; J trimming: 4 bases; junction bases outside the gene matches: 10. Germline-derived CDR1 and CDR2 are MDHEN and SYDVKM. The CDR3 DNA reads as TGTGCCAGCAACCTTGACAGGGTAAATTACGAGCAGTACTTC. It yields the protein CASNLDRVNYEQYF.

V usage is TRBV4-2 and J usage is TRBJ2-1, with D possibly TRBD2 on 5 matching bases. Trimming cost V 4 bases and J 7 bases, with 17 bases left between them. Germline-derived CDR1 and CDR2 are LGHNA and YNFKEQ. The CDR3 has 15 amino acids. In DNA, the CDR3 is TGTGCCAGCAGCCTTTCGTCAGGAGGAGAAAATGAGCAGTTCTTC. Its protein product is CASSLSSGGENEQFF.

The rearrangement links TRBV11-3 to TRBJ2-1; 12 positions match TRBD2. With V trimmed by 4 bases and J by 7 bases, 2 bases remained unmatched. CDR1 and CDR2 from the germline V gene are SGHNT and YENEEA. The CDR3 is made up of 14 amino acids. The CDR3 coding sequence is TGTGCCAGCAGCTCGGGACTAGCGGGTAATGAGCAGTTCTTC. Translated, it gives CASSSGLAGNEQFF.

This clone turned up a few times. The chain uses TRBV15 and TRBJ2-1, with D unresolved. Germline CDR1 LNHNV, CDR2 YYDKDF (reference sequence). The CDR3 covers 11 residues. V was pared by 0 bases and J by 15 bases, with 9 bases between. In DNA form, the CDR3 reads TGTGCCACCAGCAGAGACCTAGTTCCGTTCTTC. It encodes CATSRDLVPFF.

V and J are TRBV7-8 and TRBJ2-7, with 13 positions matching TRBD2. In germline, CDR1 is SGHVS, CDR2 FQNEAQ. This CDR3 is built from 17 residues. V trimming: 7 bases; J trimming: 0 bases; junction bases outside the gene matches: 9. CDR3 in amino acids: CASTPGLAGDHSYEQYF. The CDR3 region has the DNA TGTGCCAGCACCCCAGGACTAGCGGGGGATCACTCCTACGAGCAGTACTTC.

A few counts support this clone. The chain is built from TRBV4-1 and TRBJ2-7; 11 bases are a match to TRBD1. The germline V gene encodes CDR1 MGHRA and CDR2 YSYEKL. Losses at the gene ends were 4 bases for V and 3 bases for J; bases not matched to a gene: 8. This CDR3 has 16 residues. CDR3 nucleotide sequence: TGCGCCAGCAGCCTTGGGGGACAGGGGGTGATCTACGAGCAGTACTTC. It translates to CASSLGGQGVIYEQYF.

This chain connects TRBV2 to TRBJ2-7; 8 positions agree with TRBD2. The CDR3 is made up of 17 amino acids. The germline CDR1 and CDR2 sequences are SNHLY and FYNNEI. V lost 3 bases to trimming and J lost 4 bases; unmatched junction nucleotides: 14. The DNA of the CDR3 is TGTGCCAGCAGTGATCCGAGGGGCAGCGGGAGTACATACGAGCAGTACTTC. Its translation is CASSDPRGSGSTYEQYF.

The rearrangement joins TRBV7-9 to TRBJ2-5; possible D gene TRBD1, 5 bases. Germline values: CDR1 SEHNR, CDR2 FQNEAQ (reference sequence). The V gene lost 3 bases and the J gene lost 5 bases, with 16 bases spanning the gap. This CDR3 contains 15 residues. The CDR3 region has the DNA TGTGCCAGCAGCTTCCCGACAGCCCTCCCGGAGACCCAGTACTTC. This encodes CASSFPTALPETQYF.

V gene TRBV27 combines with J gene TRBJ1-1; TRBD1 agrees at 7 bases. The CDR3 totals 14 residues. V trimming: 5 bases; J trimming: 1 base; junction bases outside the gene matches: 4. Germline CDR1 reads MNHEY; CDR2 reads SMNVEV (reference sequence). The CDR3 DNA is TGTGCCAGCAGTCTTCGACAGGGGAACACTGAAGCTTTCTTT. It translates to CASSLRQGNTEAFF.

The chain recombines TRBV10-3 with TRBJ2-7; tentative D call: TRBD1 (6 bases). Germline V gene data show CDR1 as ENHRY and CDR2 as SYGVKD. The V end was cut by 8 bases, the J end by 4 bases, with 15 bases between. The CDR3 sequence is 13 residues long. CDR3 amino acids: CAIAQGSLYEQYF. The CDR3 region has the DNA TGTGCCATCGCCCAGGGGAGCCTTTACGAGCAGTACTTC.

This chain connects TRBV30 to TRBJ2-1; no definite D call. V dropped 2 bases and J dropped 5 bases, with 7 bases sitting between them. The CDR3 consists of 12 residues. Germline V gene data show CDR1 as GTSNPN and CDR2 as SVGIG (reference sequence). For the CDR3, the DNA is TGTGCCTGGAGTACTCCCCACAATGAGCAGTTCTTC. It codes for CAWSTPHNEQFF.

A word on this clone: Mismatch with germline at one junction end may stem from a read error. V and J are TRBV5-3 and TRBJ2-6; 9 nucleotides line up with TRBD1. TRBV5-3 is classed as an ORF, of uncertain function. The length of the CDR3 is 23 residues. The CDR3 is CARSLQGQGLSSSGKSGANGLTF. In DNA, the CDR3 is TGTGCCAGAAGCCTGCAGGGACAGGGTCTAAGCTCGTCTGGAAAATCTGGGGCCAACGGCCTGACTTTC.

A few counts support this clone. V is TRBV7-7 and J is TRBJ2-5, with D maybe TRBD1 (6 bases). Germline CDR1 SSHAT, CDR2 FNYEAQ (reference sequence). V lost 0 bases to trimming and J lost 0 bases, with 8 bases between them. The CDR3 contains 15 residues. Written as DNA, the CDR3 is TGTGCCAGCAGCTTAGCCCACAGGGACCAAGAGACCCAGTACTTC. Its translation is CASSLAHRDQETQYF.

This chain uses TRBV28 with TRBJ2-7; TRBD1 might be the D (5 bases). With 7 bases removed from V and 6 bases from J, the gap between germline ends came to 10 bases. This CDR3 has 11 residues. Germline assignment: CDR1 MDHEN and CDR2 SYDVKM. CDR3: CASKGFSEQYF. CDR3 in DNA: TGTGCCAGCAAGGGGTTCTCCGAGCAGTACTTC. Combining the CDR3 with reference TRBV28 and TRBJ2-7 gives the whole variable domain DVKVTQSSRYLVKRTGEKVFLECVQDMDHENMFWYRQDPGLGLRLIYFSYDVKMKEKGDIPEGYSVSREKKERFSLILESASTNQTSMYLCASKGFSEQYFGPGTRLTVT.

The V call is TRBV28, the J call TRBJ2-5; 7 positions match TRBD1. CDR3 length: 15 residues. Germline values: CDR1 MDHEN, CDR2 SYDVKM. Trimming cost V 5 bases and J 1 base; bases outside gene matches: 7. The CDR3 spells CASSAPWDSQETQYF. CDR3 nucleotide sequence: TGTGCCAGCAGTGCCCCTTGGGACAGCCAAGAGACCCAGTACTTC.

This clone was picked up a small number of times. The chain is built from TRBV19 and TRBJ2-5; a weak D match, TRBD1 (6 bases). This CDR3 region has 13 residues. Trimming stripped 8 bases from V and 4 bases from J, with 14 bases between. Germline CDR1 and CDR2: LNHDA and SQIVND (reference sequence). DNA of the CDR3: TGTGCCAGTGGGATGTCAGGGGTAGAGACCCAGTACTTC. It codes for CASGMSGVETQYF. The variable domain in full, with the rest retrieved from reference TRBV19 and TRBJ2-5, is DGGITQSPKYLFRKEGQNVTLSCEQNLNHDAMYWYRQDPGQGLRLIYYSQIVNDFQKGDIAEGYSVSREKKESFPLTVTSAQKNPTAFYLCASGMSGVETQYFGPGTRLLVL.

The chain carries TRBV6-5 and TRBJ1-2; D not certain. With 5 bases removed from V and 4 bases from J, the gap between germline ends came to 8 bases. The CDR3 runs 12 residues. The V gene's germline CDR1 is MNHEY and CDR2 SVGAGI. CDR3 sequence (DNA): TGTGCCAGCAGTGAAACGGGCTATGGCTACACCTTC. Residues: CASSETGYGYTF.

CDR3 region: CASRGALTEAFF. CDR3 nucleotide sequence: TGTGCCAGCAGGGGGGCACTCACTGAAGCTTTCTTT. The chain couples TRBV2 to TRBJ1-1, with D maybe TRBD1 (6 bases). Trimming shortened V by 6 bases and J by 4 bases, and 9 bases separated the two germline ends. Germline V gene sequence: CDR1 SNHLY, CDR2 FYNNEI. The CDR3 consists of 12 residues.

This clone showed up just once. This chain uses TRBV6-6 with TRBJ2-7, with TRBD1 identical over 8 bases. The CDR3 consists of 15 residues. The germline V gene has CDR1 MNHNY and CDR2 SVGAGI (reference sequence). Unmatched junction bases numbered 4, after V lost 0 bases and J lost 3 bases. This chain's CDR3 is CASSYSGTGFYEQYF. The CDR3, as DNA: TGTGCCAGCAGTTACTCAGGGACAGGATTCTACGAGCAGTACTTC.

Points on this clone: A junction end diverges from the germline sequence, so it may reflect a read error. The genes are TRBV7-7 and TRBJ2-5; D is perhaps TRBD1 (5 bases). Germline loops: CDR1 SSHAT, CDR2 FNYEAQ (reference sequence). This CDR3 has 14 residues. The CDR3 nucleotides are TGTGCTAGCAGCCGGGTAGGGGTAGGGGAGACCCAGTACTTC. Translation gives CASSRVGVGETQYF.

The chain joins TRBV7-6 to TRBJ1-5; D unresolved. Trimming took off 2 bases at V and 3 bases at J, with 14 bases between the two ends. Germline V gene data show CDR1 as SGHVS and CDR2 as FNYEAQ. The CDR3 runs 16 residues. The CDR3 bases are TGTGCCAGCAGCTTAACAGCCGACAAGGTCAATCAGCCCCAGCATTTT. It translates to CASSLTADKVNQPQHF.

The V gene is TRBV5-1, the J gene TRBJ2-1; weak D call: TRBD2 (6 bases). V lost 0 bases and J 6 bases, leaving 22 bases between the germline ends. CDR1 and CDR2 from the germline V gene are SGHRS and YFSETQ. This CDR3 has 18 amino acids. The CDR3 loop reads CASSLDWPGLKLGNEQFF. The CDR3 DNA sequence: TGCGCCAGCAGCTTGGATTGGCCGGGACTTAAGCTAGGCAATGAGCAGTTCTTC.

This chain joins TRBV9 and TRBJ1-1; a possible D gene is TRBD1 (6 bases). CDR1 is SGDLS, CDR2 YYNGEE, per germline. This CDR3 spans 19 amino acids. The ends were cut back, 0 bases at V and 0 bases at J, with 21 bases in the middle. The CDR3 loop is CASSVVGPGQGHMNTEAFF. Written as DNA, the CDR3 is TGTGCCAGCAGCGTAGTGGGTCCCGGGCAGGGGCATATGAACACTGAAGCTTTCTTT.

The chain carries TRBV6-5 and TRBJ2-7; tentative D call: TRBD1 (6 bases). Trimming cost V 6 bases and J 1 base, with 10 bases left between them. This CDR3 contains 13 residues. Per the germline V gene, CDR1 is MNHEY and CDR2 is SVGAGI. CDR3 sequence: CASSRGGSYEQYF. CDR3 DNA: TGTGCCAGCAGCAGAGGGGGTTCCTACGAGCAGTACTTC.

This clone came up a few times. This rearrangement joins TRBV6-6 to TRBJ1-2; D is unclear. In germline, CDR1 is MNHNY, CDR2 SVGAGI (reference sequence). The CDR3 is made up of 13 amino acids. V was cut by 6 bases and J by 4 bases, with 12 bases left in between. This CDR3 is CASSTTPSYGYTF. The DNA of the CDR3 is TGTGCCAGCAGCACGACACCGTCCTATGGCTACACCTTC.

The chain joins TRBV6-1 to TRBJ1-2, with 7 positions matching TRBD1. This CDR3 is 11 amino acids long. V was pared by 10 bases and J by 11 bases, with 10 bases of the junction left unmatched. Germline lookup yields CDR1 MNHNS and CDR2 SASEGT. The CDR3 region has the DNA TGTGCCACCCCCGGACAGGACCCATACACCTTC. It translates to CATPGQDPYTF.

The V and J genes are TRBV2 and TRBJ2-3, with D tentatively TRBD2 (5 bases). The CDR3 has 18 amino acids. Looked up from germline, CDR1 is SNHLY and CDR2 is FYNNEI. V lost 3 bases, J lost 4 bases, and 23 bases lay in between. CDR3 DNA sequence: TGTGCCAGCAGTGATGGGCTAGCAGGAGAGGGTGCCCCAGATACGCAGTATTTT. Its translation is CASSDGLAGEGAPDTQYF.

This chain links TRBV28 with TRBJ1-3; D call uncertain. The CDR3 runs to 15 residues. The V gene's germline CDR1 is MDHEN and CDR2 SYDVKM. The V end was cut by 5 bases, the J end by 1 base, with 12 bases between. The CDR3 DNA reads as TGTGCCAGCAGTCCGACATACAGTTCTGGAAACACCATATATTTT. Translating it yields CASSPTYSSGNTIYF.

This chain links TRBV18 with TRBJ2-2; tentatively, D is TRBD1 (6 bases). The CDR3 has 14 residues. Germline loops: CDR1 KGHSH, CDR2 LQKENI. Trimming stripped 6 bases from V and 4 bases from J, with 12 bases between. The CDR3 nucleotides are TGTGCCAGCTCCCCCGAGGGGGTCACCGGGGAGCTGTTTTTT. Translation: CASSPEGVTGELFF.

The rearrangement joins TRBV7-9 to TRBJ1-1; D gene unclear. This CDR3 has 15 amino acids. Between the trimmed V and J ends, which lost 5 bases and 0 bases, there was a span of 13 bases. The germline V gene encodes CDR1 SEHNR and CDR2 FQNEAQ (reference sequence). CDR3 nucleotide sequence: TGTGCCAGCAGCATCGGGGAGGCGATGAACACTGAAGCTTTCTTT. Translation gives CASSIGEAMNTEAFF. Looking up the rest from reference TRBV7-9 and TRBJ1-1 gives the full variable domain: DTGVSQNPRHKITKRGQNVTFRCDPISEHNRLYWYRQTLGQGPEFLTYFQNEAQLEKSRLLSDRFSAERPKGSFSTLEIQRTEQGDSAMYLCASSIGEAMNTEAFFGQGTRLTVV.